This record concerns one T cell receptor beta chain sequence. V was trimmed by 2 bases and J by 8 bases, leaving 12 bases between them. Germline V gene lookup returns CDR1 MDHEN and CDR2 SYDVKM. The CDR3 runs to 13 residues. The sample belongs to a study of CD8 T cells in Susac syndrome. Reverse transcription used 0.5 to 1 ug RNA and random hexamers. From the immunoSEQ multiplex PCR reads, TCRdb called clonotypes with MiXCR, one entry per CDR3 protein. Of 180,000 or so distinct CDR3 sequences listed, approximately 94% are singletons. The receptor's source is a human donor in good health. The chain recombines TRBV28 with TRBJ1-2; D is undetermined. What was sequenced was CD4+ T cells from PBMCs. The CDR3 sequence: CASSLRDNRGYTF. The DNA of the CDR3 is TGTGCCAGCAGTTTAAGAGACAATCGAGGCTACACCTTC.